This TCR beta chain was captured in a study of shared clonotypes between healthy human individuals. Overall study results and limits: A limitation of the genetic and exposure-history diversity represented arose from few donors. Tissues were not sampled, only blood, and their repertoires likely differ. The sharing of 4.5% to 5% of naive CD4 clonotypes was seen across a few donors.

With respect to this clone: Its antigen is unidentified. Other DNA sequences in this sample translate to the same CDR3.

Method: immunoSEQ multiplex PCR; TCRdb's copy keeps in-frame clones and lacks some. The sample holds about 2 million clones, approximately 95% seen once. CD8 cells regarded as naive lacked CD45RO, were positively chosen for CCR7, and omitted terminally differentiated effector memory CD45RA+ cells. Per germline, CDR1 SEHNR and CDR2 FQNEAQ (reference sequence). CDR3 length: 12 residues. Trimming took 5 bases from V and 3 from J; bases not matched to a gene: 0. This clonotype was obtained from a man between 18 and 29 years old in good health. The V gene is TRBV7-9, the J gene TRBJ2-7, with TRBD2 identical over 8 bases. The sequencing sample was made of naive CD8+ T cells sorted from blood. In DNA, the CDR3 is TGTGCCAGCAGCGCGGGGGGCTACGAGCAGTACTTC. It is translated as CASSAGGYEQYF.